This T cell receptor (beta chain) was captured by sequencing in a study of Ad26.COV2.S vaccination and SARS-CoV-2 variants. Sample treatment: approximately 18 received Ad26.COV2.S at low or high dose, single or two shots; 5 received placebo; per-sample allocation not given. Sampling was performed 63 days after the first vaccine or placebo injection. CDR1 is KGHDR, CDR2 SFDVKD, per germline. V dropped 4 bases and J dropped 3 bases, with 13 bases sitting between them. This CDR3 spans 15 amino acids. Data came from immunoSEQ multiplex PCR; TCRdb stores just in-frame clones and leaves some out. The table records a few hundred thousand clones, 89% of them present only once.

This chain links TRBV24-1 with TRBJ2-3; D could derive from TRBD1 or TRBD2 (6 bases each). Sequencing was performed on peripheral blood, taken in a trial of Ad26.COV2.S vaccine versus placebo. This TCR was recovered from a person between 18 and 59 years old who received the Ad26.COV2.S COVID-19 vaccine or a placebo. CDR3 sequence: CATSDVWGATDTQYF. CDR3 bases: TGTGCCACCAGTGACGTATGGGGGGCTACAGATACGCAGTATTTT.